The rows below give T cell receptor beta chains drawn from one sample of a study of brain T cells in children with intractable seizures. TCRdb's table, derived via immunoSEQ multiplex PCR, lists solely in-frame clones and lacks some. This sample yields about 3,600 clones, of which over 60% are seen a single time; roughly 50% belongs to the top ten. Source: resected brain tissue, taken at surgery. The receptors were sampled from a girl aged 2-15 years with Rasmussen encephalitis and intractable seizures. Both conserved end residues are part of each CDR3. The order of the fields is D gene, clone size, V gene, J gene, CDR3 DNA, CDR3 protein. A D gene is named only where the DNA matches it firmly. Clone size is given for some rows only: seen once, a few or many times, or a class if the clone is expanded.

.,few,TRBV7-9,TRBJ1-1,TGTGCCAGCAGGGACCGTTACACTGAAGCTTTCTTT,CASRDRYTEAFF
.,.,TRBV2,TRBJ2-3,TGTGCCAGCTGGCGGCGGAGCACAGATACGCAGTATTTT,CASWRRSTDTQYF
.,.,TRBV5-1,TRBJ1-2,TGCGCCAGCAGCTTGGACTGGAACTATGGCTACACCTTC,CASSLDWNYGYTF
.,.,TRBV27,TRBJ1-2,TGTGCCAGCAGTTTAGGAGGGGGGGCTTATGGCTACACCTTC,CASSLGGGAYGYTF
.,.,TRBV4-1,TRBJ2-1,TGCGCCAGCAGCCAGGCCACCCTGACCAATGAGCAGTTCTTC,CASSQATLTNEQFF
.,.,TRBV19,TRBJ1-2,TGTGCCAGTAGTCCGGAAACCTATGGCTACACCTTC,CASSPETYGYTF
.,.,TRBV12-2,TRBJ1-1,TGTGCAAGTCGCTGGGACAAGGATGAAGCTTTCTTT,CASRWDKDEAFF
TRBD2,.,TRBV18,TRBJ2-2,TGTGCCAGCTCACCTCGCGTAGCGGGAGGTGTCGGGGAGCTGTTTTTT,CASSPRVAGGVGELFF
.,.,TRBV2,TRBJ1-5,TGTGCCAGCAGTGGGAGCCCGGGACACCTAAGGAATTTT,CASSGSPGHLRNF
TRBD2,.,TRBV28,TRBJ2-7,TGTGCCAGCAGTTTTCTAGCGGGGGGAATTGGGGAGCAGTACTTC,CASSFLAGGIGEQYF
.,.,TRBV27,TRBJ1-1,TGTGCCAGCAGTTTTGCTTCGGACATGAACACTGAAGCTTTCTTT,CASSFASDMNTEAFF
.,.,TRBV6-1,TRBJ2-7,TGTGCCAGCAGTGAAGATTACAGGCATCAGGGAAACGAGCAGTACTTC,CASSEDYRHQGNEQYF
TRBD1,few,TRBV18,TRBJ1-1,TGTGCCAGCTCACCTCCCCCAACAGGGGCGTACACTGAAGCTTTCTTT,CASSPPPTGAYTEAFF
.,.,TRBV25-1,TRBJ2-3,TGTGCCAGCAGTGAATTACAACGCACAGATACGCAGTATTTT,CASSELQRTDTQYF
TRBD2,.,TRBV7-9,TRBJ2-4,TGTGCCAGCAGCCCCTCGGGGGGGGGTAGGGACATTCAGTACTTC,CASSPSGGGRDIQYF
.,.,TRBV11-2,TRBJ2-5,TGTGCCAGCAGCTTAGGGCAGAGCCTGGAGACCCAGTACTTC,CASSLGQSLETQYF
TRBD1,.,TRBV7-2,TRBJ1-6,TGTGCCAGCAGCTCAACAGGGGATAATTCACCCCTCCACTTT,CASSSTGDNSPLHF
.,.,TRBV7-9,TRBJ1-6,TGTGCCAGCAGCTTAGAGAATTCACCCCTCCACTTT,CASSLENSPLHF
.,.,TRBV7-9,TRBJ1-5,TGTGCCAGCAGCCGAATCGGGGGCAATCAGCCCCAGCATTTT,CASSRIGGNQPQHF
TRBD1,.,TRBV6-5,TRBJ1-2,TGTGCCAGCAGCTGGGACAGGGGCGGTGGCTACACCTTC,CASSWDRGGGYTF
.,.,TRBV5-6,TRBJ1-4,TGTGCCAGCAGCTTAACAGGGAGAGGTGAAAAACTGTTTTTT,CASSLTGRGEKLFF
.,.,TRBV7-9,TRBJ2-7,TGTGCCAGCAGCGACCGACAGCTTTACGAGCAGTACTTC,CASSDRQLYEQYF
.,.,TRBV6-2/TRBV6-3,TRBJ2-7,TGTGCCAGCAGTCCCAGCTACGAGCAGTACTTC,CASSPSYEQYF
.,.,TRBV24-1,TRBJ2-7,TGTGCCACCAGTGGCTACGAGCAGTACTTC,CATSGYEQYF
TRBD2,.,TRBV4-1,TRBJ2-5,TGCGCCAGCAGCCAAGTGGGGACTATCCAAGAGACCCAGTACTTC,CASSQVGTIQETQYF
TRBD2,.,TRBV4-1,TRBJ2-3,TGCGCCAGCAGCCTTGGGCTAGCGGAGGGAGATACGCAGTATTTT,CASSLGLAEGDTQYF
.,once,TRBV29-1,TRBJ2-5,TGCAGCGGCGGCAGGGCCCAAGAGACCCAGTACTTC,CSGGRAQETQYF
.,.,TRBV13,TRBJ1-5,TGTGCCAGCAGCCAGGGAATGGAGGATCAGCCCCAGCATTTT,CASSQGMEDQPQHF
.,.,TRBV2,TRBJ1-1,TGTGCCGGAGTTCGGGGGGCGAGGGGGAACACTGAAGCTTTCTTT,CAGVRGARGNTEAFF
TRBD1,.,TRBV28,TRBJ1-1,TGTGCCAGCAGTACCCAGGACAGGGAAACTTTCTTT,CASSTQDRETFF
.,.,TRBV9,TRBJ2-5,TGTGCCAGCAGCGAGAACAACAGGTGGGCGACCCAGTACTTC,CASSENNRWATQYF
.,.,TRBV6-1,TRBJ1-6,TGTGCCAGCAGTGAAGCGCTTCTGGGGGGCTCCTATAATTCACCCCTCCACTTT,CASSEALLGGSYNSPLHF
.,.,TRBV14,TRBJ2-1,TGTGCCAGCAGCCCGATTGGGGACTGGTCGGGTGATGAGCAGTTCTTC,CASSPIGDWSGDEQFF
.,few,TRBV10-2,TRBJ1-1,TGCGCCAGCAGTGAGTCGGGAGAGGATTCTGAAGCTTTCTTT,CASSESGEDSEAFF
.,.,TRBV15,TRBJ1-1,TGTGCCACCAGCAGAGTACTAAGAGGGACTGAAGCTTTCTTT,CATSRVLRGTEAFF
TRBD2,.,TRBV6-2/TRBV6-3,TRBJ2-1,TGTGCCAGCAGTTACTCGTCTAGCGGACCCTTTATGACCCATGAGCAGTTCTTC,CASSYSSSGPFMTHEQFF
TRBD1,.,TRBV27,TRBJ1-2,TGTGCCAGCAACCCGACAGGGAGTAACTATGGCTACACCTTC,CASNPTGSNYGYTF
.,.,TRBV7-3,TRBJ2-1,TGTGCCAGCAGCTTAAGTGGGAGCTACGGTGAGCAGTTCTTC,CASSLSGSYGEQFF
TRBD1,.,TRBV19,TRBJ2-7,TGTGCCAGTAGTATGTGGCAGGGGGCTCGGGGCGAGCAGTACTTC,CASSMWQGARGEQYF
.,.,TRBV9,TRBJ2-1,TGTGCCAGCAGCTCTCCCGACGTTCTCCGGGGCTCCTACAATGAGCAGTTCTTC,CASSSPDVLRGSYNEQFF
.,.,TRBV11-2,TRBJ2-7,TGTGCCAGCAGCTTTCGTCAGGGGTCCTACGAGCAGTACTTC,CASSFRQGSYEQYF
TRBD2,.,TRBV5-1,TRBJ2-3,TGCGCCAGCAGGTCACTACTGGCGGGAGGAGGAGATACGCAGTATTTT,CASRSLLAGGGDTQYF
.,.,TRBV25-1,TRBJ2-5,TGTGCCAGCAGTGCCCTCGGAGAGACCCAGTACTTC,CASSALGETQYF
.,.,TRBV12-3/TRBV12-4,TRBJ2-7,TGTGCCAGCAGTTTTACGGTCTACGAGCAGTACTTC,CASSFTVYEQYF
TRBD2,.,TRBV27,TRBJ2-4,TGTGCCAGCAGTTTAAGCGGGGGAAGAAACATTCAGTACTTC,CASSLSGGRNIQYF
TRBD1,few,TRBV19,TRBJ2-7,TGTGCCAGTAGTAAAGGGACAGGGTTGGCCTACGAGCAGTACTTC,CASSKGTGLAYEQYF
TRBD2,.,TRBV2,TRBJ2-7,TGTGCCAGCAGCGGGGAGGGAGTGGCCTACGAGCAGTACTTC,CASSGEGVAYEQYF
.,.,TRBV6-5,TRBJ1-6,TGTGCCAGCAAGGGGAATTCACCCCTCCACTTT,CASKGNSPLHF
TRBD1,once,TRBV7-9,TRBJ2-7,TGTGCCAGCAGCTTAGAAACAGGGGTGTACGAGCAGTACTTC,CASSLETGVYEQYF
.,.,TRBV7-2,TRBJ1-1,TGTGCCAGCAGACGTGGGGTCGGGGGATATCGTAGGAACACTGAAGCTTTCTTT,CASRRGVGGYRRNTEAFF
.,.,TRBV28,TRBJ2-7,TGTGCCAGCGAGTGGGCCGGCTCCTTC,CASEWAGSF
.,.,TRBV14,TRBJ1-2,TGTGCCAGCAGCCAACTTCTTAACTATGGCTACACCTTC,CASSQLLNYGYTF
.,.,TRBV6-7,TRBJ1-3,TGTGCCAGCAGTTACTCGAGTCTAACTGGAAACACCATATATTTT,CASSYSSLTGNTIYF
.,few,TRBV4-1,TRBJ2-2,TGCGCCAGCAGCCAAAGGCAGGGGAACACCGGGGAGCTGTTTTTT,CASSQRQGNTGELFF
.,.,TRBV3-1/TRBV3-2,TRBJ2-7,TGTGCCAGCAGCCAAGAAGGGGGGGCAGTAGGCGAGCAGTACTTC,CASSQEGGAVGEQYF
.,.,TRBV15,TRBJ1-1,TGTGCCACCAGCAGAGAGGTTGGGGCTGGGGCTGAAGCTTTCTTT,CATSREVGAGAEAFF
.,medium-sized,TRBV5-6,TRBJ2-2,TGTGCCAGCAGCCTACCAGTGGGGGAGCTGTTTTTT,CASSLPVGELFF